A selection of T cell receptor beta chains follows, all from one sample in a study of fetal regulatory T cell absence and autoimmunity. Profiling relied on immunoSEQ multiplex PCR, and the TCRdb table lists in-frame clones only, not all of them. The table records 95,000 to 100,000 clones, about two thirds of them present only once. The sequencing sample was made of pancreas tissue. All receptors come from a male donor with IPEX syndrome. The CDR3 runs from the conserved cysteine through the conserved F or W. The order of the fields is J gene, clone size, V gene, D gene, CDR3 DNA, CDR3 protein. The D gene is left open where the match is weak. Clone sizes are given selectively: once, few, many, or a class where the clone is expanded.

J gene: TRBJ2-3
clone size: .
V gene: TRBV27
D gene: .
CDR3 DNA: TGTGCCAGCAGTTACACAGGGTTTTGGACAGATACGCAGTATTTT
CDR3 protein: CASSYTGFWTDTQYF

J gene: TRBJ2-7
clone size: few
V gene: TRBV25-1
D gene: .
CDR3 DNA: TGTGCCAGCAGTACAGGGTACGAGCAGTACTTC
CDR3 protein: CASSTGYEQYF

J gene: TRBJ2-3
clone size: few
V gene: TRBV19
D gene: .
CDR3 DNA: TGTGCCAGTAGTGTCCGACTAGTGGCAGATACGCAGTATTTT
CDR3 protein: CASSVRLVADTQYF

J gene: TRBJ1-4
clone size: .
V gene: TRBV5-4
D gene: .
CDR3 DNA: TGTGCCAGCAGCTTACAAAATGAAAAACTGTTTTTT
CDR3 protein: CASSLQNEKLFF

J gene: TRBJ2-3
clone size: .
V gene: TRBV5-1
D gene: .
CDR3 DNA: TGCGCCAGCAGCTTAGAAGATACGCAGTATTTT
CDR3 protein: CASSLEDTQYF

J gene: TRBJ1-2
clone size: .
V gene: TRBV6-5
D gene: TRBD1
CDR3 DNA: TGTGCCAGCAGTTCTGACAGGGTGGGCTATGGCTACACCTTC
CDR3 protein: CASSSDRVGYGYTF

J gene: TRBJ2-6
clone size: .
V gene: TRBV7-7
D gene: TRBD2
CDR3 DNA: TGTGCTAGCAGCCCTCTGCGGGGGTCCGGGGCCAACGTCCTGACTTTC
CDR3 protein: CASSPLRGSGANVLTF

J gene: TRBJ2-1
clone size: .
V gene: TRBV5-4
D gene: TRBD1
CDR3 DNA: TGTGCCAGCAGCACCGACAGGGTTGCCTACAATGAGCAGTTCTTC
CDR3 protein: CASSTDRVAYNEQFF

J gene: TRBJ2-1
clone size: .
V gene: TRBV4-3
D gene: TRBD2
CDR3 DNA: TGCGCCAGCAGCCAAGATAGTGCTAGCGGGGGGTGGAATGAGCAGTTCTTC
CDR3 protein: CASSQDSASGGWNEQFF

J gene: TRBJ2-3
clone size: .
V gene: TRBV27
D gene: TRBD1
CDR3 DNA: TGTGCCAGCAGTTTCCGGGACAGGGTGAGGGATACGCAGTATTTT
CDR3 protein: CASSFRDRVRDTQYF

J gene: TRBJ2-3
clone size: .
V gene: TRBV2
D gene: .
CDR3 DNA: TGTGCCAGCAGTGAAATTACAGATACGCAGTATTTT
CDR3 protein: CASSEITDTQYF

J gene: TRBJ2-7
clone size: .
V gene: TRBV7-2
D gene: .
CDR3 DNA: TGTGCCAGCAGCTCTTACTACGAGCAGTACTTC
CDR3 protein: CASSSYYEQYF

J gene: TRBJ2-1
clone size: once
V gene: TRBV5-6
D gene: .
CDR3 DNA: TGTGCCAGCAGCTTGGGGTTTGGGTGGACCTCATCCTACAATGAGCAGTTCTTC
CDR3 protein: CASSLGFGWTSSYNEQFF

J gene: TRBJ1-6
clone size: few
V gene: TRBV19
D gene: .
CDR3 DNA: TGTGCCAGTAGTATAGAGAGGAGCTCCTATAATTCACCCCTCCACTTT
CDR3 protein: CASSIERSSYNSPLHF

J gene: TRBJ1-5
clone size: few
V gene: TRBV19
D gene: .
CDR3 DNA: TGTGCCAGTAGTCTTCGAGACAGGCGAAGCAATCAGCCCCAGCATTTT
CDR3 protein: CASSLRDRRSNQPQHF

J gene: TRBJ2-7
clone size: few
V gene: TRBV30
D gene: .
CDR3 DNA: TGTGCCTGGAGTGGGGTCTCCTACGAGCAGTACTTC
CDR3 protein: CAWSGVSYEQYF

J gene: TRBJ2-5
clone size: .
V gene: TRBV6-5
D gene: .
CDR3 DNA: TGTGCCAGCAGTTATCCCACCTTAGAGACCCAGTACTTC
CDR3 protein: CASSYPTLETQYF

J gene: TRBJ1-1
clone size: once
V gene: TRBV11-3
D gene: .
CDR3 DNA: TGTGCCAGCAGACCCGACGGGCTGAACACTGAAGCTTTCTTT
CDR3 protein: CASRPDGLNTEAFF